This TCR beta chain was retrieved from a study of OX40 agonist ivuxolimab in advanced cancers. General observations from the study: At 0.1 to 3.0 mg/kg and by week 6, clonal expansion occurred in CD4+ and CD8+ blood T cells. No determination was made of the antigen specificity of the expanded peripheral T cells. Mean expanded clone counts were higher in CD8+ than CD4+ T cells. There were also nonresponders showing low normalized T-cell clonal expansion.

Clones were read by immunoSEQ multiplex PCR, and TCRdb kept only the in-frame ones, dropping some. The sample has 50,000 to 85,000 clones; 85% are singletons. The germline gives CDR1 SGHNT, CDR2 YYREEE (reference sequence). The CDR3 totals 16 residues. V was clipped by 0 bases and J by 6 bases; unmatched bases: 8. A note on this clone: Its antigen is not identified.

J is TRBJ2-1 and V is TRBV5-4; TRBD1 matches at 8 bases. This material consisted of CD4+ or CD8+ T cells sorted from blood, taken in a trial of the OX40 agonist ivuxolimab. This TCR was sampled from an adult with an advanced solid tumor such as melanoma, head and neck, liver or kidney cancer. The CDR3 nucleotides read TGTGCCAGCAGCTTGGGTGGGCAGGGGGCGGTCAATGAGCAGTTCTTC. It specifies CASSLGGQGAVNEQFF.